A single sample is the source of the 10 T cell receptor beta chains below, sequenced in a study of T-cell reconstitution after alpha-beta-depleted transplantation in children. Unique molecular identifiers were incorporated into the prepared TCRbeta library. TCRdb called the PCR reads again in MiXCR, with one record for every CDR3 protein. Found here are a few hundred thousand distinct CDR3 sequences, under 13% of them singletons; the top ten hold 28%. Sequenced material: PBMCs, taken before TCRalphabeta/CD19-depleted stem cell transplant. The receptors here all came from a child under three years old with acute myeloid leukemia, due to receive a stem cell transplant.

This clonotype has ten or more counts. The chain is built from TRBV28 and TRBJ1-6; D remains ambiguous. Trimming left V 7 bases short and J 0 bases short, with 10 bases between. This CDR3 comprises 15 residues. The germline V gene has CDR1 MDHEN and CDR2 SYDVKM. The CDR3 nucleotides are TGTGCCAGCACCCGGGCGAGCTCCTATAATTCACCCCTCCACTTT. As protein: CASTRASSYNSPLHF. Supplemented by reference TRBV28 and TRBJ1-6, the full variable domain reads DVKVTQSSRYLVKRTGEKVFLECVQDMDHENMFWYRQDPGLGLRLIYFSYDVKMKEKGDIPEGYSVSREKKERFSLILESASTNQTSMYLCASTRASSYNSPLHFGNGTRLTVT.

This clonotype has a count of ten or more. V is TRBV3-1 and J is TRBJ1-5, with D perhaps TRBD1 (5 bases). CDR1 is LGHDT, CDR2 YNNKEL, per germline (reference sequence). The CDR3 is 14 amino acids. Trimming took 0 bases from V and 9 from J, leaving 12 bases between them. CDR3 sequence reads: CASSQDDRRGPQHF. The CDR3 DNA reads as TGTGCCAGCAGCCAAGACGACCGGAGGGGGCCCCAGCATTTT.

This clonotype appeared many times. The chain employs TRBV27 and TRBJ2-3, with 16 bases lining up with TRBD2. The ends lost 6 bases at V and 6 bases at J; junction bases unmatched: 15. This CDR3 region has 19 residues. Germline lookup yields CDR1 MNHEY and CDR2 SMNVEV (reference sequence). This chain's CDR3 is CASSLNLPGLAGGKDTQYF. CDR3 DNA sequence: TGTGCCAGCAGCCTAAACCTTCCGGGACTAGCGGGAGGGAAGGATACGCAGTATTTT.

In its sample, this clonotype was seen many times. The rearrangement uses TRBV5-1 and TRBJ1-6; 9 nucleotides agree with TRBD1. The CDR3 runs to 14 residues. Germline V gene lookup returns CDR1 SGHRS and CDR2 YFSETQ. After removal of 5 bases from V and 8 bases from J, the junction contained 5 bases not matched to a gene. CDR3 sequence (DNA): TGCGCCAGCAGTCGGTGGACAGGGGATTCACCCCTCCACTTT. Translated, it gives CASSRWTGDSPLHF.

This clonotype has a count of ten or more. The rearrangement uses TRBV5-1 and TRBJ2-4; 12 positions agree with TRBD2. Trimming took 3 bases from V and 2 from J; bases not matched to a gene: 6. The CDR3 totals 17 residues. The V gene's germline CDR1 is SGHRS and CDR2 YFSETQ. The CDR3 is CASSSRLAGVTKNIQYF. In DNA, the CDR3 is TGCGCCAGCAGCTCCAGACTAGCGGGAGTCACCAAAAACATTCAGTACTTC.

In this sample, this clonotype turned up many times. The V gene is TRBV6-2 or TRBV6-3, the J gene TRBJ2-7, with 9 bases that match TRBD1. CDR3 length: 14 amino acids. V lost 6 bases and J lost 4; bases outside the gene matches: 7. Germline values: CDR1 MNHEY, CDR2 SVGEGT. CDR3 bases: TGTGCCAGCAGCACCCGGGACAGGGTTTACGAGCAGTACTTC. This codes for CASSTRDRVYEQYF.

This clonotype was recorded many times. The chain employs TRBV20-1 and TRBJ1-5; a weak D match, TRBD1 (6 bases). Germline assignment: CDR1 DFQATT and CDR2 SNEGSKA (reference sequence). The CDR3 loop spans 13 amino acids. Trimming removed 4 bases from V and 5 bases from J, with 12 bases in between. CDR3 sequence: CSATQGRDQPQHF. CDR3 bases: TGCAGTGCTACACAGGGTAGGGATCAGCCCCAGCATTTT.

This clonotype has more than one count but fewer than ten. The chain employs TRBV9 and TRBJ2-5; 10 bases match TRBD2. Germline CDR1 SGDLS, CDR2 YYNGEE. V lost 0 bases, J lost 4 bases, and 9 bases stayed unmatched. The CDR3 extends over 17 amino acids. CDR3 bases: TGTGCCAGCAGCGTAGGCATTCTAGCGGGAGCCCGAGAGACCCAGTACTTC. Protein: CASSVGILAGARETQYF.

This clonotype came up many times. V and J are TRBV12-3 or TRBV12-4 and TRBJ2-5; D may match TRBD1 or TRBD2 (6 bases each). This CDR3 has 15 residues. V gave up 5 bases and J gave up 2 bases, with 15 bases separating them. CDR3 nucleotides: TGTGCCAGCAGTCCCCAGGAGGGGGTACAAGAGACCCAGTACTTC. Translated: CASSPQEGVQETQYF.

This clonotype was recorded many times. The CDR3 spells CASWDSVVSYNEQFF. The CDR3 region has the DNA TGTGCCAGCTGGGATTCGGTCGTCTCCTACAATGAGCAGTTCTTC. This chain joins TRBV12-3 or TRBV12-4 and TRBJ2-1; no definite D call. The V end lost 8 bases, the J end lost 0 bases, and 14 bases lay between the germline ends. This CDR3 region has 15 residues.